Given below is one T cell receptor (beta chain) in context. Its antigen is not known. The germline V gene encodes CDR1 DFQATT and CDR2 SNEGSKA (reference sequence). CDR3 size: 15 residues. V was pared by 5 bases and J by 3 bases, with 17 bases between. It was with a sample-barcoded 5' primer and a J-beta primer mix that a second PCR of roughly 7 to 12 cycles was run. The template-switch adaptor, which had 12 random nucleotides, put a tag on each cDNA molecule. A single record per CDR3 protein comes from TCRdb applying MiXCR to the 5' RACE reads. The sample includes about 1.4 million distinct CDR3 sequences, 55% to 75% of them seen just once. This sample was taken from a study of blood T cells in healthy people across ages. Study summary: Template switching picked up about one barcoded beta molecule for each two T cells.

Study conclusions and caveats: Naive T cell percentage strongly correlated with TCR beta diversity. Diversity estimates drawn from one million T cells were deemed underestimates.

The specimen was blood. This sequence originates from a man between 18 and 29 years old in good health. V gene TRBV20-1 combines with J gene TRBJ2-1; D remains unclear. The CDR3 nucleotides are TGCAGTGCTCCCCCCTTCGGCGGCGACTACAATGAGCAGTTCTTC. Translating gives CSAPPFGGDYNEQFF.